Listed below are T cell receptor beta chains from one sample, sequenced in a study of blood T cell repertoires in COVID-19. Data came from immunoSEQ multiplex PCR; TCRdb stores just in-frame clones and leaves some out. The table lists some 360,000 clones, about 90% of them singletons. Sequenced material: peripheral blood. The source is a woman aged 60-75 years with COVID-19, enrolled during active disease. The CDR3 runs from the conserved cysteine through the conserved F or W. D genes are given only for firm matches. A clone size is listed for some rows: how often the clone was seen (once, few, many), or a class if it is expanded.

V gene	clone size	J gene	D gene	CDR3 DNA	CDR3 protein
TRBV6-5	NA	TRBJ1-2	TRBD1	TGTGCCAGCAGCCCGGGACTGACAGGGGCCGGCTACACCTTC	CASSPGLTGAGYTF
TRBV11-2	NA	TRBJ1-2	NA	TGTGCCAGCAGCTTAGATCGCCGGGATCTCACCTTC	CASSLDRRDLTF
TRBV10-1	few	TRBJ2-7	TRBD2	TGCGCCAGCAGTGTCGGGGGGGCCCTCGACGGCGAGCAGTACTTC	CASSVGGALDGEQYF
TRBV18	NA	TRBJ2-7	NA	TGTGCCAGCTCACCTATTCAGGACTCCTACGAGCAGTACTTC	CASSPIQDSYEQYF
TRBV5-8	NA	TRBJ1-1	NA	TGTGCCAGCAGCCTTGGGGGAGGGATGAACACTGAAGCTTTCTTT	CASSLGGGMNTEAFF
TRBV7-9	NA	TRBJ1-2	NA	TGTGCCAGCAGCTTCGGGGGGCAGGTCTATGGCTACACCTTC	CASSFGGQVYGYTF
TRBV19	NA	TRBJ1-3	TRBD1	TGTGCCAGTGGAACCCCCACAGGGGGATCTGGAAACACCATATATTTT	CASGTPTGGSGNTIYF
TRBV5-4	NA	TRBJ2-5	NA	TGTGCCAGCAGCCCCGGGGAGTATACCAGGCAAGAGACCCAGTACTTC	CASSPGEYTRQETQYF
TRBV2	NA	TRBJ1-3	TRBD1	TGTGCCAGCAGTGTTGGGACAGGTGGCTCTGGAAACACCATATATTTT	CASSVGTGGSGNTIYF
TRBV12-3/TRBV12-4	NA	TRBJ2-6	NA	TGTGCCAGCAGTTTAAGCGGGGCCAACGTCCTGACTTTC	CASSLSGANVLTF
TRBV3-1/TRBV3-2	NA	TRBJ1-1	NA	TGTGCCAGCAGCCAAGTCGACATCTCCCCCGAATTT	CASSQVDISPEF
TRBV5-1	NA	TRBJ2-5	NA	TGCGCCAGCAGCCCGGGTCACAGGGAGGGGGAGACCCAGTACTTC	CASSPGHREGETQYF
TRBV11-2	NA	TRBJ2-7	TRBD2	TGTGCCAGCAGCCCCCCGCGGGGGTCCGAGCAGTACTTC	CASSPPRGSEQYF
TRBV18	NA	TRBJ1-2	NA	TGTGCCAGCTCACCGGACAGTATCTATGGCTACACCTTC	CASSPDSIYGYTF
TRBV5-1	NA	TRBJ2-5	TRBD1	TGCGCCAGCAGCTCGGGGACAGCCCAAGAGACCCAGTACTTC	CASSSGTAQETQYF
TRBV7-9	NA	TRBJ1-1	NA	TGTGCCAGCAGCTCCCCAGGGGTATACGACACTGAAGCTTTCTTT	CASSSPGVYDTEAFF
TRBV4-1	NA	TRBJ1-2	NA	TGCGCCAGCAGCCAACCCGATACCGGACAGTCCTATGGCTACACCTTC	CASSQPDTGQSYGYTF
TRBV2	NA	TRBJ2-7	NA	TGTGCCAGCAGTGGGTTGGGCTCGACAAGCTCCTACGAGCAGTACTTC	CASSGLGSTSSYEQYF
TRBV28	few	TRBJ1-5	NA	TGTGCCAGCAGTTACTGGGAGACGGGTAATCAGCCCCAGCATTTT	CASSYWETGNQPQHF
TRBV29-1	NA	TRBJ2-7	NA	TGCAGCGTGGCGGGACAGCGCTACGAGCAGTACTTC	CSVAGQRYEQYF